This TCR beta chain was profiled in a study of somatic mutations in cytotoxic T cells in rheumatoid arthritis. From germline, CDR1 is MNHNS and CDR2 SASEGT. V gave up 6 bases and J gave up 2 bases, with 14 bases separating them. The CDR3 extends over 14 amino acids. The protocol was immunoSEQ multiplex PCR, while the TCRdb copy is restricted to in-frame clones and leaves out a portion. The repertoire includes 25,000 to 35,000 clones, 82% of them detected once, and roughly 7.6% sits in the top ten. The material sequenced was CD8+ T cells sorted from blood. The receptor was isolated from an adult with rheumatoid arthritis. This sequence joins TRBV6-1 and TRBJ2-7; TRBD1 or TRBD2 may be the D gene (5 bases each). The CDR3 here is CASRPGREPYEQYF. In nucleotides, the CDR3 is TGTGCCAGCAGGCCGGGACGCGAACCCTACGAGCAGTACTTC.